Below, one T cell receptor beta chain is given with its context. Its antigen remains unidentified. CDR3 size: 14 residues. Trimming at V came to 3 bases and at J to 0 bases, leaving 2 bases not matched to a gene. CDR1 SGHTA and CDR2 FQGNSA come from the germline V gene. The data are from a study of cytomegalovirus exposure and HLA in healthy donors. Findings and limits, study-wide: TCR beta chain V- and J-gene trimming was linked, in a later analysis, to a missense variant in DCLRE1C. Exclusion applied to some V segments, including TRBV6-2 and TRBV6-3, as they were indistinguishable. Among the most significant clusters, several appeared linked to common viral pathogens in a later analysis.

Vbeta (60) and Jbeta (13) primers were used in the PCR. Measured with immunoSEQ multiplex PCR; TCRdb has only the in-frame clones, and not every one. The data show more than 85,000 clones, roughly three quarters seen once. Sequenced material: PBMCs. This TCR derives from a male donor in good health and CMV-seronegative. J is TRBJ2-7 and V is TRBV7-2, with 7 bases matching TRBD2. The CDR3 sequence: CASSLGLYSYEQYF. The CDR3 coding sequence is TGTGCCAGCAGCTTGGGACTATACTCCTACGAGCAGTACTTC.